The 8 T cell receptor beta chains below were found in one sample sequenced in a study of blood T cell repertoires in COVID-19. Repertoires were generated with immunoSEQ multiplex PCR, while TCRdb's copy carries only in-frame clones and drops some. The sample has hundreds of thousands of clones, about 84% seen once. Specimen: peripheral blood. Source of these receptors: a woman aged 80 or over with COVID-19, enrolled during active disease.

This chain links TRBV18 with TRBJ2-1, with a possible D match to TRBD2 (7 bases). The CDR3 totals 15 residues. Between the trimmed V and J ends, which lost 1 base and 9 bases, there was a span of 16 bases. CDR1 is KGHSH, CDR2 LQKENI, per germline. CDR3 coding DNA: TGTGCCAGCTCACCACTCTCGGGGGGCCGCGGTGAGCAGTTCTTC. The encoded protein is CASSPLSGGRGEQFF.

The chain employs TRBV3-1 (or the pseudogene TRBV3-2) and TRBJ2-7; the match to TRBD2 covers 13 bases. V shed 4 bases and J 5 bases; nucleotides not matched to a gene: 2. This CDR3 region has 14 residues. From germline, CDR1 is LGHDT and CDR2 YNNKEL (reference sequence). The CDR3 region has the DNA TGTGCCAGCAGCCGCGGACTAGCGGGGGACGAGCAGTACGTC. Its protein product is CASSRGLAGDEQYV.

The V call is TRBV11-2, the J call TRBJ2-1, with TRBD2 identical over 13 bases. The CDR3 sequence is 16 residues long. Germline V gene lookup returns CDR1 SGHAT and CDR2 FQNNGV. Germline trimming cut 4 bases from V and 8 bases from J; bases unmatched to any gene: 8. The CDR3 loop is CASSWSSLAGGHEQFF. The CDR3, as DNA: TGTGCCAGCAGCTGGAGTTCACTAGCGGGGGGGCATGAGCAGTTCTTC.

The rearrangement uses TRBV18 and TRBJ1-5, with unresolved D. The CDR3 totals 14 residues. V dropped 2 bases and J dropped 8 bases, with 13 bases sitting between them. Germline V gene lookup returns CDR1 KGHSH and CDR2 LQKENI. Here the CDR3 reads CASSPTQVFEPQHF. CDR3 DNA: TGTGCCAGCTCACCAACGCAGGTATTTGAGCCCCAGCATTTT.

The chain links TRBV7-3 to TRBJ1-1; 10 bases fit TRBD1. J lost 3 bases, V lost 7 bases, and 5 bases had no gene match. This CDR3 is built from 14 residues. In germline, CDR1 is SGHTA, CDR2 FQGTGA. The CDR3 is CASKRTGGDTEAFF. The CDR3 DNA reads TGTGCCAGCAAACGGACAGGGGGGGACACTGAAGCTTTCTTT.

The chain employs TRBV3-1 (or the pseudogene TRBV3-2) and TRBJ2-5; TRBD2 aligns across 9 bases. J was trimmed by 4 bases and V by 3 bases; bases with no gene match: 6. CDR1 and CDR2 from the germline V gene are LGHDT and YNNKEL (reference sequence). The CDR3 spans 15 residues. The CDR3, as DNA: TGTGCCAGCAGCCAGGGGCGGGGGGGAAGAGAGACCCAGTACTTC. It translates to CASSQGRGGRETQYF.

The rearrangement uses TRBV27 and TRBJ1-2; TRBD1 is a possible D gene (5 bases). The CDR3 is 14 residues long. The V end was cut by 6 bases, the J end by 0 bases, with 11 bases between. The germline V gene has CDR1 MNHEY and CDR2 SMNVEV (reference sequence). The DNA for the CDR3 is TGTGCCAGCAGCCCAGGGTTCCCTAACTATGGCTACACCTTC. The encoded protein is CASSPGFPNYGYTF.

V usage is TRBV6-6 and J usage is TRBJ1-4; D possibly corresponds to TRBD1 (6 bases). Germline loops: CDR1 MNHNY, CDR2 SVGAGI (reference sequence). Between the trimmed V and J ends, which lost 5 bases and 5 bases, there was a span of 12 bases. The CDR3 has 14 residues. The CDR3 coding sequence is TGTGCCAGCAGTGCCCCCGACAGGAATGAAAAACTGTTTTTT. Translation: CASSAPDRNEKLFF.